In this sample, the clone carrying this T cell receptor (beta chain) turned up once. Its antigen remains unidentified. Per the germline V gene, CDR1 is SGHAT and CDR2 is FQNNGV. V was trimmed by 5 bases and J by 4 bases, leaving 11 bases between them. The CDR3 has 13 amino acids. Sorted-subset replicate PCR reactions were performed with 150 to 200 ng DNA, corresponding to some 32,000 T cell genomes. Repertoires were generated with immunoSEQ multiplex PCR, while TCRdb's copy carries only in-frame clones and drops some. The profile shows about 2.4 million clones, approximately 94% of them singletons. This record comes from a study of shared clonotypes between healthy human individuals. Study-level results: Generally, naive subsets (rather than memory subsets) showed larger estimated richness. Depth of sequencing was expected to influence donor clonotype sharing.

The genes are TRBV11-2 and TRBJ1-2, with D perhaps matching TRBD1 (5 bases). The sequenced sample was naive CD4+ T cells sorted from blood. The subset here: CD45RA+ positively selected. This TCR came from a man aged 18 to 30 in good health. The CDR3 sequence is CASSRGPIYGYTF. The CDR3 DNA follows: TGTGCCAGCAGCCGGGGCCCGATCTATGGCTACACCTTC.